The entry that follows covers one T cell receptor beta chain sequence. Its antigen is not known. Staff drew around 10 milliliters of peripheral blood from each donor. The data originate from a study of blood T cells in healthy people across ages. Study outcomes and limitations: While age rose, TCR beta diversity per million T cells dropped in a roughly linear way. Among long-lived donors, naive CD4+ cells were more numerous and diversity higher than in aged donors.

Then a second PCR, running about 6 to 12 cycles, was carried out with a sample-barcoded 5' primer and a J-beta primer mix. TCRdb re-derived calls from the 5' RACE reads in MiXCR, one entry per CDR3 protein. In the table there are about 800,000 distinct CDR3 sequences, around 25% of which are singletons. V shed 3 bases, J shed 0 bases, and the junction held 9 bases outside the gene matches. Germline V CDR1 and CDR2: SGHTA, FQGNSA. The CDR3 is made up of 17 amino acids. The same data also went into a second study, on T cells of mothers and their children. From that second work: Nine systemically healthy Caucasian donors: three mothers, six children.

The rearrangement joins TRBV7-2 to TRBJ2-3; TRBD1 matches 7 bases. The source of this sequence is a boy under 18 in good health. The specimen was blood. CDR3 in amino acids: CASSFWEQGPSTDTQYF. Written as DNA, the CDR3 is TGTGCCAGCAGCTTTTGGGAACAGGGGCCTAGCACAGATACGCAGTATTTT. The full variable domain, in which reference TRBV7-2 and TRBJ2-3 provide the parts outside the CDR3, is GAGVSQSPSNKVTEKGKDVELRCDPISGHTALYWYRQSLGQGLEFLIYFQGNSAPDKSGLPSDRFSAERTGGSVSTLTIQRTQQEDSAVYLCASSFWEQGPSTDTQYFGPGTRLTVL.